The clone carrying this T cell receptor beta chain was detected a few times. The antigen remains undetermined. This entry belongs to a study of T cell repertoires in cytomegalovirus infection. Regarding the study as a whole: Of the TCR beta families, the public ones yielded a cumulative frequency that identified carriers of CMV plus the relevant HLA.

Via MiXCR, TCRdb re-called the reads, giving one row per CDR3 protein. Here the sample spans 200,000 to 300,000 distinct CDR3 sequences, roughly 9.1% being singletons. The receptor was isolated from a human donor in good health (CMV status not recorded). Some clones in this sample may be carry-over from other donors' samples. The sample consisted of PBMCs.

The CDR3 DNA sequence: TGTGCCAGCAGTGGCGCTATCGGACAGGACGGCTACACCTTC. It is translated as CASSGAIGQDGYTF. The rearrangement joins TRBV25-1 to TRBJ1-2; TRBD1 matches 7 bases. Looked up from germline, CDR1 is MGHDK and CDR2 is SYGVNS. Germline trimming cut 4 bases from V and 8 bases from J; bases unmatched to any gene: 10. The CDR3 contains 14 residues.